The rows below give T cell receptor beta chains drawn from one sample of a study of blood T cell repertoires in COVID-19. This table comes from immunoSEQ multiplex PCR, and its TCRdb copy is limited to in-frame clones, with some not included. The repertoire holds over 70,000 clones, with more than 60% as singletons. Sequenced: peripheral blood. These receptors were collected from a woman older than 75 with active or convalescent COVID-19. CDR3s include the opening cysteine and the closing phenylalanine or tryptophan. Fields, in order: D gene, J gene, V gene, clone size, CDR3 DNA, CDR3 protein. D genes are given only for firm matches. The size of a clone is reported for some rows only, either as once, few or many, or as a class for expanded clones.

>TRBD2|TRBJ2-5|TRBV2|.
TGTGCCAGCAACCTTCTAGCGGAGAACCAAGAGACCCAGTACTTC
CASNLLAENQETQYF
>TRBD1|TRBJ2-3|TRBV7-8|.
TGTGCCAGCAGCAGGACAGGGCCAGCGGTCTCAGATACGCAGTATTTT
CASSRTGPAVSDTQYF
>.|TRBJ1-2|TRBV5-1|few
TGCGCCAGCAGCTTGGTAGGGGAAGACTATGGCTACACCTTC
CASSLVGEDYGYTF
>.|TRBJ1-2|TRBV5-4|.
TGTGCCAGCAGCTTGGAGCGGATAACCACCTATGGCTACACCTTC
CASSLERITTYGYTF
>TRBD1|TRBJ1-2|TRBV5-6|.
TGTGCCAGCAGCTTCCGGGGACAGGGATTTGGCTACACCTTC
CASSFRGQGFGYTF
>.|TRBJ1-5|TRBV6-2/TRBV6-3|.
TGTGCCAGCAGTTACTCCGGGGTAGGCAATCAGCCCCAGCATTTT
CASSYSGVGNQPQHF
>.|TRBJ1-1|TRBV29-1|once
TGCAGCGTTGGGGCATTCACTGAAGCTTTCTTT
CSVGAFTEAFF
>TRBD2|TRBJ2-1|TRBV5-4|.
TGTGCCAGCTTACAGAGCGGGGGTGACTACAATGAGCAGTTCTTC
CASLQSGGDYNEQFF
>.|TRBJ2-1|TRBV7-2|once
TGTGCCAGCAGCTTAGACGCGGCTGAGCAGTTCTTC
CASSLDAAEQFF
>TRBD1|TRBJ2-3|TRBV7-2|once
TGTGCCAGCAGCTCGGGACAGGGAGTTGCAGATACGCAGTATTTT
CASSSGQGVADTQYF
>.|TRBJ1-2|TRBV4-3|.
TGCGCCAGCAGCCAAGAAGAGGGGCGTGGACAGAGGTATGGCTACACCTTC
CASSQEEGRGQRYGYTF
>.|TRBJ2-2|TRBV5-1|.
TGCGCCAGCAGCTTGTCTAGCCTTAGCGCCGGGGAGCTGTTTTTT
CASSLSSLSAGELFF
>TRBD1|TRBJ2-7|TRBV5-6|.
TGTGCCAGCAGCTCGACCGGGACAGGGGACTACGAGCAGTACTTC
CASSSTGTGDYEQYF
>.|TRBJ1-1|TRBV6-5|once
TGTGCCACCTATCGGGACACTGAAGCTTTCTTT
CATYRDTEAFF
>.|TRBJ1-1|TRBV29-1|.
TGCAGCGTTACGCACCCCCGACGTAAGGGGGAAGCTTTCTTT
CSVTHPRRKGEAFF
>TRBD2|TRBJ2-2|TRBV2|.
TGTGCCAGCAGTGAACTAGCGGGGGCCATCACCGGGGAGCTGTTTTTT
CASSELAGAITGELFF
>.|TRBJ1-5|TRBV7-9|few
TGTGCCAGCAGCTTAAGCGGTTATCAGCCCCAGCATTTT
CASSLSGYQPQHF
>TRBD2|TRBJ2-7|TRBV10-1|.
TGCGCCAGCTCACTAGCGGGGGGCGACGAGCAGTACTTC
CASSLAGGDEQYF
>TRBD1|TRBJ2-4|TRBV19|.
TGTGCCAGTAGTACCTCCGGGACAGGAGGGGACATTCAGTACTTC
CASSTSGTGGDIQYF
>.|TRBJ2-7|TRBV4-1|.
TGCGCCAGCAGCCACCTCCCAGGGGATCCCTACGAGCAGTACTTC
CASSHLPGDPYEQYF
>TRBD1|TRBJ2-1|TRBV16|once
TGTGCCAGCAGCCGACCACAGGGGGCCGCCTACAATGAGCAGTTCTTC
CASSRPQGAAYNEQFF
>.|TRBJ2-5|TRBV15|.
TGTGCCACCAGCAGAGAAGGGGTTGAGGAGACCCAGTACTTC
CATSREGVEETQYF
>.|TRBJ1-1|TRBV28|.
TGTGCCAGCAGTTTATTAGCCCTGCGGCGTGGTGGGACTGAAGCTTTCTTT
CASSLLALRRGGTEAFF
>.|TRBJ1-4|TRBV6-6|.
TGTGCCAGCAGGGGGCCGGGTAATGAAAAACTGTTTTTT
CASRGPGNEKLFF
>TRBD1|TRBJ2-7|TRBV11-3|.
TGTGCCAGCAGCCCCCGGGACAGGGCTTTGGAGCAGTACTTC
CASSPRDRALEQYF
>TRBD1|TRBJ1-1|TRBV29-1|once
TGCAGCGTTGAGGGACAGGGGTCGAGGACTGAAGCTTTCTTT
CSVEGQGSRTEAFF
>TRBD2|TRBJ2-7|TRBV14|.
TGTGCCAGCAGCCGGGCGGGGGCCTACGAGCAGTACTTC
CASSRAGAYEQYF
>.|TRBJ1-1|TRBV4-3|.
TGCGCCAGCAGCCAAGAAACCAGGGAAAGTTGGACTGAAGCTTTCTTT
CASSQETRESWTEAFF
>.|TRBJ2-1|TRBV7-9|.
TGTGCCAGCAGCTTAGACTCCCAGGGATATGAGCAGTTCTTC
CASSLDSQGYEQFF
>TRBD1|TRBJ2-3|TRBV24-1|once
TGTGCCACCAGTGACCCGGGACAGAGCACAGATACGCAGTATTTT
CATSDPGQSTDTQYF
>TRBD1|TRBJ1-6|TRBV9|.
TGTGCCAGCAGCGAACAGGGGGCGAATTCACCCCTCCACTTT
CASSEQGANSPLHF
>.|TRBJ2-7|TRBV4-3|.
TGCGCCAGCAGCCAAGGCCGCGGGGATGCAGAGCAGTACTTC
CASSQGRGDAEQYF
>.|TRBJ2-1|TRBV11-3|.
TGTGCCAGCAGCCCGTGGGCTGAGCAGTTCTTC
CASSPWAEQFF
>.|TRBJ1-2|TRBV20-1|.
TGCAGTGCCCAGAGGGTGGGTGGCTACACCTTC
CSAQRVGGYTF
>TRBD1|TRBJ2-2|TRBV6-2/TRBV6-3|.
TGTGCCAGCAGTTACGAGGGGGCGCCAACCGGGGAGCTGTTTTTT
CASSYEGAPTGELFF
>TRBD1|TRBJ2-5|TRBV7-2|.
TGTGCCAGCAGCTTTACAGGGGGAGAGACCCAGTACTTC
CASSFTGGETQYF
>.|TRBJ2-1|TRBV9|.
TGTGCCAGCAGCGTAGTGGCAGGGGCCTACAATGAGCAGTTCTTC
CASSVVAGAYNEQFF
>TRBD2|TRBJ2-1|TRBV2|.
TGTGCCAGCAAGGCTAGCGGTTACAATGAGCAGTTCTTC
CASKASGYNEQFF
>TRBD1|TRBJ2-7|TRBV5-1|.
TGCGCCAGCAGCTTGGACCAGGGGGCTGGGGACGAGCAGTACTTC
CASSLDQGAGDEQYF
>TRBD1|TRBJ2-7|TRBV3-1/TRBV3-2|once
TGTGCCAGCAGCCAAGATGGCGGGACAGGGCAATACGAGCAGTACTTC
CASSQDGGTGQYEQYF
>.|TRBJ2-7|TRBV7-2|.
TGTGCCAGCAGCTCGTATTACGAGCAGTACTTC
CASSSYYEQYF
>.|TRBJ2-3|TRBV6-4|.
TGTGCCAGCAGTGCCGGACAACCAACAGATACGCAGTATTTT
CASSAGQPTDTQYF
>TRBD1|TRBJ1-4|TRBV6-6|.
TGTGCCAGCAGTTACTCGAACAGGGGGAGTGAAAAACTGTTTTTT
CASSYSNRGSEKLFF
>.|TRBJ1-5|TRBV2|.
TGTGCCAGCAGAGCGAACACCTATAGCAATCAGCCCCAGCATTTT
CASRANTYSNQPQHF
>TRBD1|TRBJ1-2|TRBV28|.
TGTGCCAACGAGGGACAGCCGCTCCCCATCGTAGGCTACACCTTC
CANEGQPLPIVGYTF
>TRBD2|TRBJ2-3|TRBV11-2|.
TGTGCCAGCAGCTTAGTTGGCGGGGGGCCAGATACGCAGTATTTT
CASSLVGGGPDTQYF
>TRBD1|TRBJ2-7|TRBV6-6|.
TGTGCCAGCCGCGACGGGACAGTCTCCTACGAGCAGTACTTC
CASRDGTVSYEQYF
>TRBD1|TRBJ2-7|TRBV5-5|few
TGTGCCAGCAGCCCGAGTGGGACAGCCTTATACGAGCAGTACTTC
CASSPSGTALYEQYF
>TRBD2|TRBJ2-3|TRBV7-9|.
TGTGCCAGCAGCTCGACTAGCGGGGGAGCACGTACGCAGTATTTT
CASSSTSGGARTQYF
>.|TRBJ2-5|TRBV6-5|.
TGTGCCAGCAGTTACTCGGCCAAAGAGACCCAGTACTTC
CASSYSAKETQYF
>TRBD1|TRBJ1-4|TRBV7-9|.
TGTGCCAGCAGCTCCGGGACAGATGGTAATGAAAAACTGTTTTTT
CASSSGTDGNEKLFF
>TRBD1|TRBJ1-5|TRBV15|.
TGTGCCACCAGCAGAGCTGCCCTCGGGACAGAGATTAGCAATCAGCCCCAGCATTTT
CATSRAALGTEISNQPQHF
>TRBD1|TRBJ1-1|TRBV18|.
TGTGCCAGCTCACTCGGGACAGGGGGGACTGAAGCTTTCTTT
CASSLGTGGTEAFF
>.|TRBJ2-3|TRBV5-1|.
TGCGCCAGCAGCGCACTAGGGGGGGCGGCAGCAGATACGCAGTATTTT
CASSALGGAAADTQYF
>TRBD1|TRBJ2-5|TRBV6-2/TRBV6-3|once
TGTGCCAGCAGTGACAGGGGCCAGACCCAGTACTTC
CASSDRGQTQYF